At least ten counts were recorded for the clone carrying this T cell receptor beta chain. The germline gives CDR1 SGHTA, CDR2 FQGNSA. V dropped 5 bases and J dropped 6 bases, with 17 bases sitting between them. This CDR3 is 14 amino acids long. The source of the sample is a study of human T cells and chemical hapten exposure. Time point defined: patch test 1, 2 weeks after DPC sensitization. Sample treatment: therapeutic diphenylcyclopropenone sensitization with weekly scalp DPC. In the source study's methods: Approximately 100,000 TCRs per sample was the median, with a range of roughly 23,224 to 750,000. MiXCR, run by TCRdb on the RACE reads, gives a single entry per CDR3 protein. TCRdb, rather than the study authors, made the V and J calls. The profile shows about 360,000 distinct CDR3 sequences, roughly 4.8% of them singletons.

Specimen: whole blood, collected in connection with sensitization to the hapten diphenylcyclopropenone (DPC). The chain joins TRBV7-2 to TRBJ2-7; D not certain. The sequence was collected from a woman aged 45-65 years with alopecia areata. Some clones in this sample may be carry-over from other donors' samples. The CDR3 here is CASSQLLNPGEQYF. CDR3 nucleotides: TGTGCCAGCAGCCAACTCCTAAACCCGGGCGAGCAGTACTTC.